These 13 T cell receptor beta chains were all obtained from the same sample, sequenced in a study of OX40 agonist ivuxolimab in advanced cancers. Method: immunoSEQ multiplex PCR; TCRdb's copy keeps in-frame clones and lacks some. This table holds 60,000 to 70,000 clones, about 91% found once. The sample in question was CD4+ or CD8+ T cells sorted from blood, obtained in a trial of the OX40 agonist ivuxolimab. All receptors come from an adult with an advanced solid tumor such as melanoma, head and neck, liver or kidney cancer.

The rearrangement joins TRBV5-5 to TRBJ1-5; TRBD1 matches 11 bases. The CDR3 is 16 residues long. V was pared by 3 bases and J by 1 base, with 3 bases of the junction left unmatched. CDR1 SGHKS and CDR2 YYEKEE come from the germline V gene (reference sequence). CDR3 coding DNA: TGTGCCAGCAGCTACGGGACAGGGGGAAGCAATCAGCCCCAGCATTTT. Encoded protein: CASSYGTGGSNQPQHF.

The CDR3 sequence is CASSHLAGPSYEQYF. CDR3 coding DNA: TGTGCCAGCAGCCACCTAGCGGGGCCGTCCTACGAGCAGTACTTC. The chain carries TRBV7-9 and TRBJ2-7; 9 bases fit TRBD2. This CDR3 spans 15 amino acids. V shed 5 bases, J shed 1 base, and the junction held 6 bases outside the gene matches. Germline V lookup: CDR1 SEHNR, CDR2 FQNEAQ (reference sequence). The full variable domain, in which reference TRBV7-9 and TRBJ2-7 provide the parts outside the CDR3, is DTGVSQNPRHKITKRGQNVTFRCDPISEHNRLYWYRQTLGQGPEFLTYFQNEAQLEKSRLLSDRFSAERPKGSFSTLEIQRTEQGDSAMYLCASSHLAGPSYEQYFGPGTRLTVT.

The chain joins TRBV27 to TRBJ2-7, with TRBD2 as a possible D gene (6 bases). Germline V CDR1 and CDR2: MNHEY, SMNVEV (reference sequence). V was pared by 3 bases and J by 4 bases, with 13 bases between. CDR3 length: 14 residues. CDR3 amino acids: CASSLGDAGYEQYF. Written as DNA, the CDR3 is TGTGCCAGCAGTTTGGGTGACGCGGGATACGAGCAGTACTTC.

Here the CDR3 DNA reads TGTGCCAGCACCCTCCGGGAGGCCTCCTACGAGCAGTACTTC. Protein: CASTLREASYEQYF. The chain has TRBV28 and TRBJ2-7, with TRBD2 matching over 7 bases. Trimming removed 7 bases from V and 0 bases from J; junction bases left unmatched: 6. The germline V gene encodes CDR1 MDHEN and CDR2 SYDVKM. The CDR3 runs to 14 residues.

This clone was counted once. The rearrangement uses TRBV27 and TRBJ2-2; D is ambiguous. The germline CDR1 and CDR2 sequences are MNHEY and SMNVEV (reference sequence). Trimming left V 6 bases short and J 6 bases short, with 8 bases between. The CDR3 totals 12 residues. The CDR3 spells CASSPLAGELFF. The CDR3 coding sequence is TGTGCCAGCAGCCCCCTCGCCGGGGAGCTGTTTTTT.

This chain joins TRBV29-1 and TRBJ2-7; 7 bases line up with TRBD2. The V and J ends lost 4 bases and 7 bases, in that order; junction bases with no gene match: 7. The CDR3 has 12 amino acids. Germline V gene lookup returns CDR1 SQVTM and CDR2 ANQGSEA. CDR3 DNA sequence: TGCAGCGTTGTCGCGGGGGTTGGAGAGCAGTACTTC. Translated: CSVVAGVGEQYF.

This chain joins TRBV28 and TRBJ2-1; D perhaps matches TRBD2 (7 bases). CDR3 size: 14 residues. Germline V gives CDR1 MDHEN, CDR2 SYDVKM. V shed 5 bases and J shed 8 bases, with 16 bases lying between them. The CDR3 nucleotides are TGTGCCAGCAGTAAAGGGGGAGGGGTCTATGAGCAGTTCTTC. Its protein product is CASSKGGGVYEQFF.

The table lists this clone with a count of one. The chain links TRBV27 to TRBJ2-3; D possibly corresponds to TRBD2 (5 bases). The germline CDR1 and CDR2 sequences are MNHEY and SMNVEV (reference sequence). The CDR3 totals 12 residues. Trimming left V 8 bases short and J 1 base short, with 7 bases between. The CDR3 DNA sequence: TGTGCCAGCCGAGCGGGCACAGATACGCAGTATTTT. As protein: CASRAGTDTQYF.

The chain is built from TRBV7-9 and TRBJ1-4, with 7 bases aligning to TRBD1. CDR3 length: 14 amino acids. V lost 7 bases to trimming and J lost 4 bases; unmatched junction nucleotides: 6. The germline gives CDR1 SEHNR, CDR2 FQNEAQ (reference sequence). The CDR3 DNA sequence: TGTGCCAGCACCACCGGGACAGTTAATGAAAAACTGTTTTTT. This sequence encodes CASTTGTVNEKLFF.

In nucleotides, the CDR3 is TGTGCCAGCAGTACCCGACAGGGGGCTGTCAGTCAGCCCCAGCATTTT. As protein: CASSTRQGAVSQPQHF. The chain joins TRBV27 to TRBJ1-5; 10 bases are a match to TRBD1. V trimming: 5 bases; J trimming: 6 bases; junction bases outside the gene matches: 10. In germline, CDR1 is MNHEY, CDR2 SMNVEV (reference sequence). This CDR3 region has 16 residues.

The genes are TRBV6-4 and TRBJ1-6; the D is unclear. V was cut by 6 bases and J by 1 base, with 10 bases left in between. Germline-derived CDR1 and CDR2 are MRHNA and SNTAGT. This CDR3 has 15 residues. The CDR3: CASSEVGSYNSPLHF. CDR3 nucleotides: TGTGCCAGCAGCGAAGTGGGTTCCTATAATTCACCCCTCCACTTT.

V is TRBV14 and J is TRBJ1-4; D is possibly TRBD1 (5 bases). This CDR3 has 17 residues. CDR1 is SGHDN and CDR2 is FVKESK in the germline V gene. The V and J ends lost 0 bases and 5 bases respectively, with 16 bases between them. CDR3 protein: CASSQEGRWIENEKLFF. CDR3 DNA sequence: TGTGCCAGCAGCCAAGAGGGACGGTGGATAGAAAATGAAAAACTGTTTTTT.

The chain is built from TRBV7-3 and TRBJ2-1; D may be TRBD2 (6 bases). With 5 bases removed from V and 2 bases from J, the gap between germline ends came to 13 bases. The CDR3 sequence is 15 residues long. Per the germline V gene, CDR1 is SGHTA and CDR2 is FQGTGA. The CDR3 DNA reads TGTGCCAGCAGCCTCGAGGAGGGGACCTACAATGAGCAGTTCTTC. It encodes CASSLEEGTYNEQFF.